Listed here are 14 T cell receptor beta chains from one sample, sequenced in a study of cytotoxic CD8 clonotypes in ibrutinib-treated CLL. Only in-frame clones appear in the TCRdb table, and some are missing; sequencing was by immunoSEQ multiplex PCR. The sample comprises approximately 280,000 clones, 76% of which are singletons, and about 6% rests with the top ten. The sequencing here drew on PBMCs, taken at disease progression, from a patient treated with ibrutinib. Receptors originate from a human donor with chronic lymphocytic leukemia.

The genes are TRBV11-2 and TRBJ2-3; D not certain. V gave up 3 bases and J gave up 5 bases, with 15 bases separating them. Germline CDR1 and CDR2: SGHAT and FQNNGV. The CDR3 spans 15 residues. CDR3: CASSFSLMYLDTQYF. CDR3 nucleotide sequence: TGTGCCAGCAGCTTCTCCCTGATGTATTTAGATACGCAGTATTTT. The whole variable domain, remainder taken from reference TRBV11-2 and TRBJ2-3, is EAGVAQSPRYKIIEKRQSVAFWCNPISGHATLYWYQQILGQGPKLLIQFQNNGVVDDSQLPKDRFSAERLKGVDSTLKIQPAKLEDSAVYLCASSFSLMYLDTQYFGPGTRLTVL.

This clone was detected only a few times. The rearrangement links TRBV5-1 to TRBJ1-2; D possibly corresponds to TRBD1 (5 bases). The CDR3 is 14 residues long. Germline V CDR1 and CDR2: SGHRS, YFSETQ. Trimming left V 3 bases short and J 4 bases short, with 13 bases between. The CDR3 nucleotides are TGCGCCAGCAGCTCGGGGGACGGTCGCTATGGCTACACCTTC. It encodes CASSSGDGRYGYTF.

The CDR3 DNA follows: TGTGCCAGCAGCTTAGTATACGGGGGAGGCACAGATACGCAGTATTTT. Its protein is CASSLVYGGGTDTQYF. The rearrangement links TRBV7-6 to TRBJ2-3; the D gene is possibly TRBD2 (6 bases). The CDR3 totals 16 residues. With 1 base removed from V and 1 base from J, the gap between germline ends came to 12 bases. Germline CDR1 and CDR2: SGHVS and FNYEAQ.

The gene calls are TRBV18 and TRBJ1-1; D remains ambiguous. The CDR3 is 15 amino acids. Trimming took 2 bases from V and 0 from J, leaving 10 bases between them. Germline values: CDR1 KGHSH, CDR2 LQKENI. CDR3 nucleotides: TGTGCCAGCTCACCAGGGTTAGCGATGAACACTGAAGCTTTCTTT. This sequence encodes CASSPGLAMNTEAFF.

The chain combines TRBV9 with TRBJ1-6, with D perhaps matching TRBD1 (5 bases). The CDR3 totals 13 residues. Germline V gives CDR1 SGDLS, CDR2 YYNGEE. Trimming stripped 0 bases from V and 14 bases from J, with 12 bases between. The chain's CDR3 is CASSVATRGALHF. The CDR3 DNA is TGTGCCAGCAGCGTAGCTACACGGGGGGCCCTCCACTTT.

This clone was counted once. The V gene is TRBV2, the J gene TRBJ2-1, with a weak D call TRBD1 (6 bases). V was shortened by 6 bases and J by 8 bases, with 14 bases between the two germline ends. There are 13 residues in the CDR3. Germline V lookup: CDR1 SNHLY, CDR2 FYNNEI. This CDR3 is CASRWAGADEQFF. The CDR3 region has the DNA TGTGCCAGCAGATGGGCAGGGGCCGATGAGCAGTTCTTC.

This clone was detected only a few times. The V call is TRBV9, the J call TRBJ2-1, with D tentatively TRBD2 (6 bases). The V end lost 3 bases, the J end lost 8 bases, and 18 bases lay between the germline ends. This CDR3 is built from 15 residues. Germline V gives CDR1 SGDLS, CDR2 YYNGEE. The CDR3 sequence: CASSDRFGGYDEQFF. CDR3 nucleotide sequence: TGTGCCAGCAGCGACAGGTTTGGAGGGTACGATGAGCAGTTCTTC.

The chain links TRBV5-4 to TRBJ1-2, with no clear D. CDR3 length: 13 amino acids. Per germline, CDR1 SGHNT and CDR2 YYREEE (reference sequence). V lost 1 base, J lost 4 bases, and 8 bases lay in between. CDR3 bases: TGTGCCAGCAGCTTGTCACACCGCTATGGCTACACCTTC. Translation: CASSLSHRYGYTF.

V is TRBV19 and J is TRBJ2-2; D might be TRBD2 (5 bases). The CDR3 is made up of 13 amino acids. Trimming removed 5 bases at V and 7 bases at J, with 11 bases between. Germline loops: CDR1 LNHDA, CDR2 SQIVND (reference sequence). DNA for the CDR3: TGTGCCAGTAGTTCCTCCGGGGACGGGGAGCTGTTTTTT. Translating it yields CASSSSGDGELFF.

V is TRBV6-4 and J is TRBJ1-5; D remains unclear. Per germline, CDR1 MRHNA and CDR2 SNTAGT. Trimming removed 5 bases at V and 7 bases at J, with 21 bases between. The CDR3 consists of 16 residues. CDR3 region: CASSSTMNSRKQPQHF. The CDR3 DNA sequence: TGTGCCAGCAGTTCTACTATGAATTCGAGAAAGCAGCCCCAGCATTTT.

This clone was seen a single time. The sample holds other DNA sequences that translate to the same CDR3. The J gene is TRBJ1-2, the V gene TRBV29-1; D may be TRBD1 (5 bases). V lost 4 bases and J lost 4, with 10 bases in between. In germline, CDR1 is SQVTM, CDR2 ANQGSEA. The CDR3 loop spans 12 amino acids. The CDR3 nucleotides are TGCAGCGTTGTTGGAGGGACCTATGGCTACACCTTC. This encodes CSVVGGTYGYTF.

The chain links TRBV10-3 to TRBJ1-2; the match to TRBD1 covers 7 bases. With V trimmed by 11 bases and J by 5 bases, 14 bases remained unmatched. This CDR3 has 14 residues. Germline assignment: CDR1 ENHRY and CDR2 SYGVKD. The CDR3 sequence is CAARGADDQYGYTF. The CDR3 DNA sequence: TGTGCCGCCAGGGGGGCGGACGACCAATATGGCTACACCTTC.

This chain connects TRBV10-2 to TRBJ2-2, with D possibly TRBD1 on 6 matching bases. Per the germline V gene, CDR1 is WSHSY and CDR2 is SAAADI. CDR3 length: 14 amino acids. With 6 bases removed from V and 3 bases from J, the gap between germline ends came to 11 bases. In DNA, the CDR3 is TGCGCCAGCAGGAGACAGGCACACACCGGGGAGCTGTTTTTT. Translated: CASRRQAHTGELFF.

This chain uses TRBV7-2 with TRBJ2-7, with TRBD1 matching 8 bases. The CDR3 consists of 14 residues. The ends lost 3 bases at V and 5 bases at J; junction bases unmatched: 6. Germline V gene sequence: CDR1 SGHTA, CDR2 FQGNSA. CDR3 DNA sequence: TGTGCCAGCAGCTTCAGGGGGCCTTACGACGAGCAGTACTTC. Its translation is CASSFRGPYDEQYF.